The 3 T cell receptor beta chains presented below share a single source sample, sequenced in a study of T cell repertoires in cytomegalovirus infection. Using its own MiXCR run on the reads, TCRdb lists one record per CDR3 protein. Here the sample spans nearly 650,000 distinct CDR3 sequences, approximately 24% being singletons. The source material was CD8+ T cells from PBMCs. All receptors derive from a human donor in good health (CMV status not recorded). Some clones in this sample may be carry-over from other donors' samples.

This clonotype appeared a few times. CDR3 region: CASSSTGTMNTEAFF. The CDR3 DNA sequence: TGTGCCAGCAGTTCTACAGGAACAATGAACACTGAAGCTTTCTTT. The chain is built from TRBV27 and TRBJ1-1, with TRBD1 as a possible D gene (5 bases). There are 15 residues in the CDR3. Per the germline V gene, CDR1 is MNHEY and CDR2 is SMNVEV (reference sequence). Trimming shortened V by 4 bases and J by 0 bases, and 12 bases separated the two germline ends.

On this clonotype: Given a much more abundant clone one base away, this may be a read error. The V and J genes are TRBV6-6 and TRBJ2-7; the match to TRBD1 covers 9 bases. The CDR3 runs to 13 residues. Germline assignment: CDR1 MNHNY and CDR2 SVGAGI (reference sequence). The CDR3 bases are TGTGCCATCTCCGGGACAGGGTCCTACGATCAGTACTTC. Translated: CAISGTGSYDQYF.

The V call is TRBV10-3, the J call TRBJ2-5; TRBD1 aligns across 10 bases. V lost 6 bases and J lost 5; bases outside the gene matches: 9. Germline CDR1 ENHRY, CDR2 SYGVKD. The CDR3 totals 15 residues. The CDR3 here is CAIRGDRGHVETQYF. The DNA of the CDR3 is TGTGCCATCAGGGGGGACAGGGGACATGTCGAGACCCAGTACTTC.